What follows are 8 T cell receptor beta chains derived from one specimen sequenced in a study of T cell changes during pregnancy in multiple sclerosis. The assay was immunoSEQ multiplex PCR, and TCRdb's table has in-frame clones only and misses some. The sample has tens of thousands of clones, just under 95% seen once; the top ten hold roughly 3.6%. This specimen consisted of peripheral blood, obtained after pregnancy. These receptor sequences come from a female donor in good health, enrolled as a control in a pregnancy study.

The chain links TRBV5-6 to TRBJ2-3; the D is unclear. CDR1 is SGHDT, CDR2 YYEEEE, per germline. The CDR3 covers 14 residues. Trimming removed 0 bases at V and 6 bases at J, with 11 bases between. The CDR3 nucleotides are TGTGCCAGCAGCTTGGTGGGCTCCATTGATACGCAGTATTTT. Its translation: CASSLVGSIDTQYF.

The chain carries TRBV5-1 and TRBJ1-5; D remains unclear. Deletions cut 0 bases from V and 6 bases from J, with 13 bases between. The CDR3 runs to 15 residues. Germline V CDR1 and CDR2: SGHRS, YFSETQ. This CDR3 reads CASSLEAGLGQPQHF. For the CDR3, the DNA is TGCGCCAGCAGCTTGGAAGCTGGACTTGGTCAGCCCCAGCATTTT.

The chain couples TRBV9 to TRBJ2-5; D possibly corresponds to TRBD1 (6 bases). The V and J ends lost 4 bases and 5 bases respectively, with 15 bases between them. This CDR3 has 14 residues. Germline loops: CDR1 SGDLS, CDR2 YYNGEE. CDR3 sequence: CASSPGQLVETQYF. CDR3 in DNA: TGTGCCAGCAGCCCCGGACAGCTTGTTGAGACCCAGTACTTC. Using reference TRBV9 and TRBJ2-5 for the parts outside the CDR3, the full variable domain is DSGVTQTPKHLITATGQRVTLRCSPRSGDLSVYWYQQSLDQGLQFLIQYYNGEERAKGNILERFSAQQFPDLHSELNLSSLELGDSALYFCASSPGQLVETQYFGPGTRLLVL.

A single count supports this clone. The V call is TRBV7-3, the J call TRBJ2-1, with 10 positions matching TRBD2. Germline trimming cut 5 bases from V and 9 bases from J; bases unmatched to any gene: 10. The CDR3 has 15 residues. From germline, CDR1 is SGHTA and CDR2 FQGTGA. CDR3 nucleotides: TGTGCCAGCAGCCAACGACTAGCGGGCTCGAGTGAGCAGTTCTTC. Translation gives CASSQRLAGSSEQFF.

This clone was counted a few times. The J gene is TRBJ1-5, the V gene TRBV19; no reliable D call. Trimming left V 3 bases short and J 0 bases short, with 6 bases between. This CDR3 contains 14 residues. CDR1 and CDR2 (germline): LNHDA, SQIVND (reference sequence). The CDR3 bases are TGTGCCAGTAGTATTGAGGCTAGCAATCAGCCCCAGCATTTT. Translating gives CASSIEASNQPQHF.

This CDR3 is CASMIQDSPLHF. For the CDR3, the DNA is TGTGCCAGCATGATACAGGATTCACCCCTCCACTTT. The V and J genes are TRBV28 and TRBJ1-6; possibly TRBD1 for D (5 bases). The CDR3 runs 12 residues. Germline assignment: CDR1 MDHEN and CDR2 SYDVKM. Between the trimmed V and J ends, which lost 7 bases and 8 bases, there was a span of 9 bases.

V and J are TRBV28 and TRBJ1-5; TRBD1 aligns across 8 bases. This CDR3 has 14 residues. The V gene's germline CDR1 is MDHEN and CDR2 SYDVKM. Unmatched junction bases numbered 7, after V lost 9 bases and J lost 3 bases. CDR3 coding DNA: TGTGCCAGTGTACAGGGGGGGACCAATCAGCCCCAGCATTTT. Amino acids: CASVQGGTNQPQHF.

This chain's CDR3 is CASSPWTSGKLETQYF. CDR3 DNA sequence: TGTGCCAGCAGCCCATGGACTAGTGGGAAGTTGGAGACCCAGTACTTC. The chain joins TRBV12-1 to TRBJ2-5; TRBD2 is the table's D call, not checked against the DNA. TRBV12-1 is noted as a pseudogene. The CDR3 has 16 residues.